This T cell receptor beta chain was sequenced during a study of blood T cell repertoires in COVID-19. Study at large: The analysed material was cDNA or gDNA that came from T cells, B-cell-depleted T cells, or PBMCs.

Authors' data handling: Amplification of reference gene primers provided the estimated nucleated cell counts. Measured with immunoSEQ multiplex PCR; TCRdb has only the in-frame clones, and not every one. The V and J calls and clone size come from that table; D and trimming were worked out from the DNA. The sample has roughly 250,000 clones; 83% are singletons. This clone was counted ten times or more. The CDR3 spans 18 residues. In assigning cohorts, the study relied on participant-reported clinical history. Exposed volunteers were people who met a COVID-19 case within 2 weeks before study entry. The sample comprised PBMCs or T cells enriched from blood (not recorded which). The sequence was obtained from a woman between 40 and 50 years old who had been exposed to COVID-19. The rearrangement links TRBV1 to TRBJ1-2. TRBV1 is a pseudogene segment. The CDR3 nucleotides are TGCACCAGCAGCCAAGATGGACCGCCAGGGAGGTGGGACTATGGCTACACCTTC. Its protein product is CTSSQDGPPGRWDYGYTF.